One and the same sample provided the 10 T cell receptor beta chains below, sequenced in a study of beta chain features in type 1 diabetes. What was sequenced were expressed TCRB transcripts, since all of the isolated RNA had been reverse transcribed. Sequencing used immunoSEQ multiplex PCR; TCRdb keeps in-frame clones, though not all of them. Among 620,000 or so clones listed, 15% to 17% were seen once. Sequencing input: naive CD4+ T cells from blood. These receptors all stem from a man aged 18-30 years in good health.

The chain has TRBV7-2 and TRBJ1-3; the D is unclear. The germline V gene encodes CDR1 SGHTA and CDR2 FQGNSA. This CDR3 is built from 16 residues. Trimming took 0 bases from V and 0 from J, leaving 9 bases between them. CDR3 sequence reads: CASSLAVLNSGNTIYF. The CDR3 DNA is TGTGCCAGCAGCTTAGCGGTGTTGAACTCTGGAAACACCATATATTTT.

V gene TRBV7-9 combines with J gene TRBJ2-7; D uncertain. In germline, CDR1 is SEHNR, CDR2 FQNEAQ (reference sequence). The CDR3 runs to 14 residues. V lost 5 bases to trimming and J lost 3 bases, with 14 bases between them. The CDR3 DNA is TGTGCCAGCAGCCAAGTGGACGCGAACTACGAGCAGTACTTC. Amino acid sequence: CASSQVDANYEQYF.

V is TRBV4-3 and J is TRBJ2-4; D may be TRBD1 (5 bases). The CDR3 is 13 residues long. V lost 4 bases and J 11 bases, leaving 15 bases between the germline ends. Germline V gene data show CDR1 as LGHNA and CDR2 as YSLEER. Written as DNA, the CDR3 is TGCGCCAGCAGCCGAAAGGGGCTAGGACTTCAGTACTTC. Protein product: CASSRKGLGLQYF.

This clone was recorded a few times. The chain combines TRBV9 with TRBJ1-2, with D possibly matching TRBD1 (5 bases). The V end lost 3 bases, the J end lost 8 bases, and 20 bases lay between the germline ends. Looked up from germline, CDR1 is SGDLS and CDR2 is YYNGEE. The CDR3 has 15 residues. The CDR3 DNA sequence: TGTGCCAGCAGCGAGACCCCCTCGGGACTTCAGGGCTACACCTTC. The encoded protein is CASSETPSGLQGYTF.

The genes are TRBV20-1 and TRBJ1-2; D is uncertain. This CDR3 region has 11 residues. V shed 5 bases and J shed 1 base, with 5 bases lying between them. The germline V gene encodes CDR1 DFQATT and CDR2 SNEGSKA (reference sequence). In DNA form, the CDR3 reads TGCAGTGCTCGATATAACTATGGCTACACCTTC. This codes for CSARYNYGYTF.

The genes are TRBV7-8 and TRBJ2-1, with D tentatively TRBD2 (6 bases). Trimming removed 5 bases at V and 2 bases at J, with 13 bases between. The CDR3 length is 15 residues. Germline values: CDR1 SGHVS, CDR2 FQNEAQ. The CDR3 DNA follows: TGTGCCAGCAGCCCCAGCGGGCTACCCTACAATGAGCAGTTCTTC. Translating it yields CASSPSGLPYNEQFF.

J is TRBJ1-2 and V is TRBV18; no firm D call. The V end lost 7 bases, the J end lost 3 bases, and 15 bases lay between the germline ends. Germline-derived CDR1 and CDR2 are KGHSH and LQKENI. This CDR3 has 14 residues. The CDR3 DNA is TGTGCCAGCTTCACCAGCAGGAGATACTATGGCTACACCTTC. Translating it yields CASFTSRRYYGYTF.

V gene TRBV5-6 combines with J gene TRBJ1-5, with no clear D. This CDR3 has 14 residues. CDR1 is SGHDT, CDR2 YYEEEE, per germline. V dropped 4 bases and J dropped 1 base, with 9 bases sitting between them. The chain's CDR3 is CASSPRESNQPQHF. The CDR3, as DNA: TGTGCCAGCAGCCCGAGGGAGAGCAATCAGCCCCAGCATTTT.

This clone was observed a few times. This sequence joins TRBV20-1 and TRBJ1-2, with unresolved D. CDR1 is DFQATT and CDR2 is SNEGSKA in the germline V gene (reference sequence). The V end was cut by 3 bases, the J end by 1 base, with 3 bases between. The CDR3 sequence is 11 residues long. Here the CDR3 reads CSARNNYGYTF. CDR3 bases: TGCAGTGCTAGGAATAACTATGGCTACACCTTC.

About this clone: Different DNA sequences within this sample yield the same CDR3. The J gene is TRBJ1-2, the V gene TRBV7-9, with D maybe TRBD1 (6 bases). V lost 3 bases and J 3 bases, leaving 8 bases between the germline ends. This CDR3 is 13 amino acids long. Germline V CDR1 and CDR2: SEHNR, FQNEAQ (reference sequence). Here the CDR3 reads CASSLDSYYGYTF. CDR3 coding DNA: TGTGCCAGCAGCTTGGACAGCTACTATGGCTACACCTTC.